A single sample is the source of the 24 T cell receptor beta chains below, sequenced in a study of cytomegalovirus exposure and HLA in healthy donors. PCR employed 60 Vbeta and 13 Jbeta primers. The method was immunoSEQ multiplex PCR; TCRdb's version includes in-frame clones alone and lacks a portion of them. The sample holds approximately 160,000 clones, 80% seen once. The sequencing sample was made of PBMCs. All receptors come from a young man in good health and CMV-seropositive.

This clone was observed once. The V call is TRBV10-3, the J call TRBJ1-2; TRBD1 agrees at 7 bases. The CDR3 sequence is 13 residues long. Germline V gene lookup returns CDR1 ENHRY and CDR2 SYGVKD. With V trimmed by 10 bases and J by 0 bases, 5 bases remained unmatched. CDR3 sequence (DNA): TGTGCCAGCCAGGGGGAAGCTAACTATGGCTACACCTTC. It specifies CASQGEANYGYTF.

The V and J genes are TRBV7-2 and TRBJ2-3, with unresolved D. Germline CDR1 SGHTA, CDR2 FQGNSA. The CDR3 consists of 14 residues. V lost 0 bases and J 0 bases, leaving 4 bases between the germline ends. The CDR3 reads CASSLALSTDTQYF. The CDR3, as DNA: TGTGCCAGCAGCTTAGCCCTGAGCACAGATACGCAGTATTTT. Variable domain in full (rest from reference TRBV7-2 and TRBJ2-3): GAGVSQSPSNKVTEKGKDVELRCDPISGHTALYWYRQSLGQGLEFLIYFQGNSAPDKSGLPSDRFSAERTGGSVSTLTIQRTQQEDSAVYLCASSLALSTDTQYFGPGTRLTVL.

The V and J genes are TRBV5-4 and TRBJ1-6, with D perhaps TRBD1 (5 bases). V was clipped by 4 bases and J by 7 bases, with 21 bases between them. This CDR3 region has 17 residues. In germline, CDR1 is SGHNT, CDR2 YYREEE (reference sequence). CDR3 in amino acids: CASSVFPRETVNSPLHF. CDR3 in DNA: TGTGCCAGCAGCGTTTTTCCCAGGGAAACGGTCAATTCACCCCTCCACTTT.

The chain joins TRBV5-6 to TRBJ1-1; 9 bases match TRBD1. The CDR3 runs 13 residues. V lost 4 bases and J lost 7; bases outside the gene matches: 5. Germline V gene data show CDR1 as SGHDT and CDR2 as YYEEEE. In nucleotides, the CDR3 is TGTGCCAGCAGCGCCGGGACAGGGTTTGAAGCTTTCTTT. Protein product: CASSAGTGFEAFF.

The rearrangement uses TRBV9 and TRBJ2-6; D gene ambiguous. Germline-derived CDR1 and CDR2 are SGDLS and YYNGEE. V was shortened by 0 bases and J by 0 bases, with 7 bases between the two germline ends. This CDR3 has 16 amino acids. CDR3 protein: CASSVVSGSGANVLTF. CDR3 nucleotides: TGTGCCAGCAGCGTAGTGTCCGGCTCTGGGGCCAACGTCCTGACTTTC.

J is TRBJ2-7 and V is TRBV4-2; possible D gene TRBD1, 6 bases. Trimming cost V 5 bases and J 1 base, with 12 bases left between them. CDR1 is LGHNA, CDR2 YNFKEQ, per germline. This CDR3 spans 14 amino acids. The CDR3: CASSATGASYEQYF. In nucleotides, the CDR3 is TGTGCCAGCAGCGCGACAGGTGCTTCCTACGAGCAGTACTTC.

V usage is TRBV5-1 and J usage is TRBJ1-1; D remains ambiguous. The germline V and J ends were trimmed by 0 bases and 1 base, with 7 bases remaining between them. CDR1 is SGHRS and CDR2 is YFSETQ in the germline V gene. This CDR3 region has 14 residues. CDR3 sequence: CASSLAPGNTEAFF. In DNA, the CDR3 is TGCGCCAGCAGCTTGGCTCCCGGGAACACTGAAGCTTTCTTT.

The chain uses TRBV29-1 and TRBJ1-1; D call uncertain. The CDR3 has 16 amino acids. V was shortened by 4 bases and J by 0 bases, with 18 bases between the two germline ends. The germline gives CDR1 SQVTM, CDR2 ANQGSEA. The CDR3 DNA reads as TGCAGCGTTGTCCAGGTCCTACAGCTGATGAACACTGAAGCTTTCTTT. Amino acids: CSVVQVLQLMNTEAFF.

This clone appeared a single time. The rearrangement joins TRBV11-2 to TRBJ1-1; D is undetermined. V lost 1 base and J lost 1, with 4 bases in between. Germline assignment: CDR1 SGHAT and CDR2 FQNNGV. CDR3 size: 13 residues. Here the CDR3 reads CASSLGRNTEAFF. DNA of the CDR3: TGTGCCAGCAGCTTAGGTCGGAACACTGAAGCTTTCTTT.

This clone was seen a few times. The J gene is TRBJ1-4, the V gene TRBV18; TRBD1 aligns across 11 bases. CDR1 and CDR2 from the germline V gene are KGHSH and LQKENI. The CDR3 is made up of 16 amino acids. With V trimmed by 5 bases and J by 4 bases, 6 bases remained unmatched. The CDR3, as DNA: TGTGCCAGCTCATCTGGACAGGGGGCCCATAATGAAAAACTGTTTTTT. Translation: CASSSGQGAHNEKLFF.

The V and J genes are TRBV4-1 and TRBJ2-1, with a weak D call TRBD1 (5 bases). The CDR3 totals 13 residues. Trimming stripped 6 bases from V and 10 bases from J, with 16 bases between. Germline CDR1 reads MGHRA; CDR2 reads YSYEKL. The DNA of the CDR3 is TGCGCCAGCAGTCGCTCGTCCAGGGAAGAGCAGTTCTTC. Its translation is CASSRSSREEQFF.

The CDR3 DNA reads as TGTGCCAGCGGGGGTGGAGCGACAGGGCGGCCGTGGGATACGCAGTATTTT. This codes for CASGGGATGRPWDTQYF. The V gene is TRBV2, the J gene TRBJ2-3; 7 bases map to TRBD1. The CDR3 loop spans 17 amino acids. V dropped 8 bases and J dropped 6; count of bases not matched to a gene: 20. Germline values: CDR1 SNHLY, CDR2 FYNNEI.

The chain has TRBV9 and TRBJ1-1, with TRBD1 identical over 8 bases. There are 15 residues in the CDR3. CDR1 SGDLS and CDR2 YYNGEE come from the germline V gene. V trimming: 3 bases; J trimming: 3 bases; junction bases outside the gene matches: 7. DNA of the CDR3: TGTGCCAGCAGCGAACAGGGACAGGCCGACACTGAAGCTTTCTTT. The encoded protein is CASSEQGQADTEAFF.

The chain uses TRBV5-4 and TRBJ1-4; possibly TRBD1 for D (6 bases). The V gene's germline CDR1 is SGHNT and CDR2 YYREEE (reference sequence). This CDR3 has 14 amino acids. V lost 3 bases, J lost 3 bases, and 9 bases lay in between. The CDR3 loop reads CASSWQGPNEKLFF. The CDR3 DNA follows: TGTGCCAGCAGCTGGCAGGGGCCTAATGAAAAACTGTTTTTT. Drawing the rest from reference TRBV5-4 and TRBJ1-4, the complete variable domain is ETGVTQSPTHLIKTRGQQVTLRCSSQSGHNTVSWYQQALGQGPQFIFQYYREEENGRGNFPPRFSGLQFPNYSSELNVNALELDDSALYLCASSWQGPNEKLFFGSGTQLSVL.

The rearrangement links TRBV11-3 to TRBJ2-2; 7 positions agree with TRBD1. V was clipped by 5 bases and J by 0 bases; unmatched bases: 3. The CDR3 spans 15 residues. Germline-derived CDR1 and CDR2 are SGHNT and YENEEA. Here the CDR3 reads CASSPGQTNTGELFF. The CDR3 nucleotides are TGTGCCAGCAGCCCGGGACAGACGAACACCGGGGAGCTGTTTTTT.

This clone was detected only a few times. This sample also contains other DNA sequences that code for the same CDR3. This chain connects TRBV27 to TRBJ2-1; 9 bases are a match to TRBD2. Germline-derived CDR1 and CDR2 are MNHEY and SMNVEV (reference sequence). After removal of 3 bases from V and 1 base from J, the junction contained 1 base not matched to a gene. The CDR3 is 15 residues long. The CDR3 reads CASSLTSGSYNEQFF. CDR3 in DNA: TGTGCCAGCAGTTTGACTAGCGGATCCTACAATGAGCAGTTCTTC.

This clone was found a few times. V and J are TRBV6-6 and TRBJ2-7; 8 bases are shared with TRBD1. V trimming: 6 bases; J trimming: 2 bases; junction bases outside the gene matches: 6. The V gene's germline CDR1 is MNHNY and CDR2 SVGAGI (reference sequence). This CDR3 is built from 14 residues. DNA of the CDR3: TGTGCCAGCAGGACCGGGACAGGAACCTACGAGCAGTACTTC. Its translation: CASRTGTGTYEQYF.

The chain links TRBV12-5 to TRBJ1-2, with D possibly being TRBD1 (5 bases). CDR3 length: 15 residues. The V gene lost 0 bases and the J gene lost 0 bases, with 8 bases spanning the gap. Germline-derived CDR1 and CDR2 are LGHNT and FRNRAP. CDR3 in amino acids: CASGLVEGANYGYTF. Written as DNA, the CDR3 is TGTGCTAGTGGTTTGGTAGAAGGGGCTAACTATGGCTACACCTTC.

The chain recombines TRBV28 with TRBJ2-1, with 8 bases that match TRBD2. V gave up 2 bases and J gave up 8 bases; unmatched junction bases: 8. Germline-derived CDR1 and CDR2 are MDHEN and SYDVKM. The CDR3 extends over 15 amino acids. The CDR3 sequence is CASSLVAGTGDEQFF. Here the CDR3 DNA reads TGTGCCAGCAGTTTAGTAGCGGGAACTGGGGATGAGCAGTTCTTC.

The chain links TRBV18 to TRBJ2-5; 9 nucleotides match TRBD2. The CDR3 has 14 residues. The trim removed 6 bases at V and 5 bases at J, leaving 7 bases unmatched. CDR1 is KGHSH, CDR2 LQKENI, per germline. The CDR3 DNA reads as TGTGCCAGCTCCCAAGCGGGGGGCTGGGAGACCCAGTACTTC. The encoded protein is CASSQAGGWETQYF.

CDR3 nucleotide sequence: TGTGCCAGCAGCTTTAGCGGGAGGGCCTATGAGCAGTTCTTC. This translates into CASSFSGRAYEQFF. The rearrangement joins TRBV7-9 to TRBJ2-1; 11 nucleotides line up with TRBD2. The length of the CDR3 is 14 residues. Trimming took 3 bases from V and 8 from J; bases not matched to a gene: 3. Germline V gene sequence: CDR1 SEHNR, CDR2 FQNEAQ (reference sequence).

This chain joins TRBV9 and TRBJ2-2, with a weak D call TRBD1 (6 bases). Trimming took off 1 base at V and 3 bases at J, with 13 bases between the two ends. The germline V gene has CDR1 SGDLS and CDR2 YYNGEE. The CDR3 covers 16 residues. CDR3 nucleotide sequence: TGTGCCAGCAGCGTAACCGGACAGTCTCACACCGGGGAGCTGTTTTTT. Amino acids: CASSVTGQSHTGELFF.

The V call is TRBV28, the J call TRBJ2-2; 7 bases are a match to TRBD1. The V segment lost 7 bases and the J segment 2 bases; nucleotides outside the gene matches: 4. Germline CDR1 and CDR2: MDHEN and SYDVKM. The CDR3 loop spans 14 amino acids. CDR3 nucleotides: TGTGCCAGCAACAGGGACAGTAACACCGGGGAGCTGTTTTTT. It encodes CASNRDSNTGELFF.

The chain links TRBV5-1 to TRBJ1-2, with TRBD1 as a possible D gene (5 bases). This CDR3 is built from 13 residues. The germline V gene has CDR1 SGHRS and CDR2 YFSETQ. V lost 5 bases and J lost 10, with 18 bases in between. CDR3 DNA: TGCGCCAGCAGGCCTGACGGGGGGGTCGTCTACACCTTC. Its protein is CASRPDGGVVYTF.